This TCR beta chain appears in the sequencing data of a study of OX40 agonist ivuxolimab in advanced cancers. Study as a whole: Ivuxolimab, an antibody that agonizes OX40 (CD134), was administered to the patients. Cancers in dose escalation were hepatocellular, melanoma, renal cell and head and neck.

Findings and caveats of the study: CD4+ and CD8+ blood T cells expanded clonally by week 6 at 0.1 to 3.0 mg/kg.

Autoimmune disease history or systemic immunosuppression led to patient exclusion. The CDR3 runs 13 residues. V was pared by 1 base and J by 8 bases, with 10 bases between. CDR1 and CDR2 (germline): SGHTA, FQGNSA. About this clone itself: Its specificity is not known.

Clones were sequenced by immunoSEQ multiplex PCR, and TCRdb holds only the in-frame ones, with some missing. The repertoire holds about 61,000 clones, with 86% as singletons. The sequenced sample was CD4+ or CD8+ T cells sorted from blood, obtained in a trial of the OX40 agonist ivuxolimab. The TCR comes from an adult with an advanced solid tumor such as melanoma, head and neck, liver or kidney cancer. The V and J genes are TRBV7-2 and TRBJ2-3, with D possibly matching TRBD1 (5 bases). The CDR3 sequence: CASSLEGAGTQYF. The DNA of the CDR3 is TGTGCCAGCAGCTTAGAAGGGGCCGGTACGCAGTATTTT.